Sequencing of this T cell receptor (beta chain) was carried out in a study of tumor-infiltrating lymphocytes in primary liver carcinoma. Broader study findings: Against blood, tumors held a significantly higher top-250-clone fraction (p = 0.039). Bulk unsorted sampling precluded comparing CD4+ and CD8+ repertoires.

Priming with a constant-region primer yielded TCR beta cDNA from 450 to 550 ng total RNA. A slightly modified ARM-PCR protocol with three nested multiplex PCR rounds produced these TCR beta libraries. TRBV1-TRBV30 forward primers paired with a C-beta reverse primer drove the first two PCR rounds, roughly 10 cycles each. Using its own MiXCR run on the multiplex PCR reads, TCRdb lists one record per CDR3 protein. Seen here are approximately 330,000 distinct CDR3 sequences, 65% observed once, and the top ten hold under 8%. The sample holds one count of this clonotype. Antigen: not known. This CDR3 has 15 amino acids. CDR1 is SGHAT, CDR2 FQDESV, per germline (reference sequence). V lost 2 bases and J 1 base, leaving 10 bases between the germline ends. Unsorted whole blood supplied the RNA, and germline DNA was extracted too. The researchers drew 4 to 4.5 milliliters of peripheral blood before surgery.

This chain uses TRBV11-1 with TRBJ2-3; D is unresolved. Sequenced: peripheral blood. This receptor was identified in a man between 40 and 49 years old with primary liver carcinoma and hepatitis B virus infection. The CDR3: CASSLLITGTDTQYF. CDR3 nucleotide sequence: TGTGCCAGCAGCTTACTGATTACTGGCACAGATACGCAGTATTTT.